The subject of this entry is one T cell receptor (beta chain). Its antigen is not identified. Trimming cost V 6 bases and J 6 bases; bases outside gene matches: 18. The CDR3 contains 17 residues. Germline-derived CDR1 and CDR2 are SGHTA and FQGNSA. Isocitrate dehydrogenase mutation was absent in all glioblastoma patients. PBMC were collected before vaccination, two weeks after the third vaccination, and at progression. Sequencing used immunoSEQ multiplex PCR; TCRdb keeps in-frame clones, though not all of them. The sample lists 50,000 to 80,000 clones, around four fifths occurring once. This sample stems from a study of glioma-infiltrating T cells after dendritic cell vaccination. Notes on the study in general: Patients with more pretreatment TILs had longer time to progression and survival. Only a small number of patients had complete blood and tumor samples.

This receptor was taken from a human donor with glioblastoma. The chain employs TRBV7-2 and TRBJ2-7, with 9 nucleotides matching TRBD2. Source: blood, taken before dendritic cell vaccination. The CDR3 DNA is TGTGCCAGCAGACCCAATGGGGGCGGGGGGGGTTGGAGCGAGCAGTACTTC. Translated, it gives CASRPNGGGGGWSEQYF.